A single sample gave rise to the 29 T cell receptor beta chains below, sequenced in a study of cytomegalovirus exposure and HLA in healthy donors. The PCR used 60 Vbeta and 13 Jbeta primers. Clones were read by immunoSEQ multiplex PCR, and TCRdb kept only the in-frame ones, dropping some. The sample yields roughly 150,000 clones, about 70% seen once. Sequencing was carried out using PBMCs. These receptors all come from a man younger than 45 in good health and CMV-seropositive.

V usage is TRBV19 and J usage is TRBJ1-1; 9 bases are a match to TRBD1. This CDR3 contains 16 residues. The V gene end was trimmed by 3 bases and the J gene end by 0 bases; junction bases not matched to a gene: 5. Per the germline V gene, CDR1 is LNHDA and CDR2 is SQIVND (reference sequence). The CDR3: CASSIRGTGMNTEAFF. The CDR3 DNA reads TGTGCCAGTAGTATCCGGGGGACAGGGATGAACACTGAAGCTTTCTTT.

This clone was recorded a few times. The gene calls are TRBV7-9 and TRBJ2-7; D is possibly TRBD1 (5 bases). Germline CDR1 reads SEHNR; CDR2 reads FQNEAQ (reference sequence). V was shortened by 3 bases and J by 2 bases, with 8 bases between the two germline ends. This CDR3 has 13 residues. The CDR3 reads CASSLDNAYEQYF. The CDR3 DNA follows: TGTGCCAGCAGCTTGGACAACGCCTACGAGCAGTACTTC.

This clone was seen a handful of times. V gene TRBV5-5 combines with J gene TRBJ2-2, with a weak D call TRBD1 (6 bases). This CDR3 is built from 14 residues. Per germline, CDR1 SGHKS and CDR2 YYEKEE (reference sequence). V lost 4 bases to trimming and J lost 7 bases, with 14 bases between them. As DNA, the CDR3 is TGTGCCAGCAGCGTCGTGGGGGCTATCGGGGAGCTGTTTTTT. This gives the protein CASSVVGAIGELFF. The full variable domain, with the rest looked up from reference TRBV5-5 and TRBJ2-2, is DAGVTQSPTHLIKTRGQQVTLRCSPISGHKSVSWYQQVLGQGPQFIFQYYEKEERGRGNFPDRFSARQFPNYSSELNVNALLLGDSALYLCASSVVGAIGELFFGEGSRLTVL.

The rearrangement joins TRBV6-5 to TRBJ1-1; TRBD1 agrees at 9 bases. The CDR3 covers 14 residues. The J segment lost 6 bases and the V segment lost 2 bases, leaving 4 bases of the junction unmatched. Germline CDR1 MNHEY, CDR2 SVGAGI. The CDR3 region is CASSYQTGGAEAFF. The CDR3 DNA reads TGTGCCAGCAGTTACCAAACAGGGGGCGCTGAAGCTTTCTTT.

This clone was found a few times. The rearrangement joins TRBV18 to TRBJ2-7; D is perhaps TRBD2 (6 bases). The CDR3 consists of 18 residues. Per the germline V gene, CDR1 is KGHSH and CDR2 is LQKENI. V lost 1 base and J 0 bases, leaving 19 bases between the germline ends. The CDR3 DNA reads as TGTGCCAGCTCACCACGGGGGGTGACTAGGGGCAGCTCCTACGAGCAGTACTTC. Residues: CASSPRGVTRGSSYEQYF.

The chain uses TRBV25-1 and TRBJ1-1, with TRBD1 as a possible D gene (6 bases). The germline V gene has CDR1 MGHDK and CDR2 SYGVNS. This CDR3 contains 13 residues. Trimming removed 5 bases from V and 6 bases from J, with 13 bases in between. CDR3 DNA: TGTGCCAGCAGTCCTCAGGGGATTCCTGAAGCTTTCTTT. Its protein is CASSPQGIPEAFF.

The rearrangement joins TRBV9 to TRBJ1-3, with D maybe TRBD1 (6 bases). The CDR3 runs 14 residues. Germline V gene sequence: CDR1 SGDLS, CDR2 YYNGEE. V lost 4 bases to trimming and J lost 5 bases, with 13 bases between them. The CDR3 nucleotides are TGTGCCAGCAGCCCCAGGGGTTTTAGAAACACCATATATTTT. Amino acid sequence: CASSPRGFRNTIYF.

This clone was observed a handful of times. The chain recombines TRBV7-6 with TRBJ1-1; D gene unclear. The CDR3 has 14 amino acids. Germline lookup yields CDR1 SGHVS and CDR2 FNYEAQ. V lost 3 bases, J lost 1 base, and 9 bases lay in between. CDR3 bases: TGTGCCAGCAGCTTTGAGGGAGGGAACACTGAAGCTTTCTTT. This codes for CASSFEGGNTEAFF.

J is TRBJ1-1 and V is TRBV20-1; no definite D call. Trimming shortened V by 6 bases and J by 7 bases, and 9 bases separated the two germline ends. This CDR3 has 10 residues. CDR1 is DFQATT and CDR2 is SNEGSKA in the germline V gene (reference sequence). The CDR3 DNA is TGCAGTGCCCAGAAATATGAAGCTTTCTTT. Protein: CSAQKYEAFF.

The chain has TRBV5-8 and TRBJ2-7; 8 nucleotides align to TRBD2. V lost 4 bases and J lost 3; bases outside the gene matches: 3. CDR1 and CDR2 (germline): SGHTS, YDEGEE. The CDR3 totals 13 residues. The CDR3 protein is CASSPSGFYEQYF. The CDR3 region has the DNA TGTGCCAGCAGCCCTAGCGGGTTCTACGAGCAGTACTTC.

The rearrangement joins TRBV13 to TRBJ2-1; 10 bases line up with TRBD2. This CDR3 spans 12 amino acids. Trimming at V came to 5 bases and at J to 13 bases, leaving 5 bases not matched to a gene. Germline assignment: CDR1 PRHDT and CDR2 FYEKMQ (reference sequence). CDR3 sequence: CASSPRTSGQFF. In DNA form, the CDR3 reads TGTGCCAGCAGCCCCCGGACTAGCGGACAGTTCTTC.

The CDR3 coding sequence is TGTGCCAGCAGCTCTACCGGGACTAGTCTTTCCTACGAGCAGTACTTC. It specifies CASSSTGTSLSYEQYF. The V gene is TRBV13, the J gene TRBJ2-7; 8 bases map to TRBD2. The CDR3 has 16 amino acids. V lost 4 bases to trimming and J lost 1 base; unmatched junction nucleotides: 9. Germline lookup yields CDR1 PRHDT and CDR2 FYEKMQ (reference sequence).

There are a few counts of this clone. The chain employs TRBV10-3 and TRBJ2-5; D possibly corresponds to TRBD1 (6 bases). The germline CDR1 and CDR2 sequences are ENHRY and SYGVKD. The ends were cut back, 11 bases at V and 7 bases at J, with 14 bases in the middle. The CDR3 length is 11 residues. CDR3 nucleotides: TGTGCCGTAACCTCGACAGGGACCCAGTACTTC. This gives the protein CAVTSTGTQYF.

CDR3 loop: CAISEASYEQYF. The CDR3 DNA reads TGTGCCATCAGTGAGGCTAGCTACGAGCAGTACTTC. This rearrangement joins TRBV10-3 to TRBJ2-7; D gene uncertain. The CDR3 spans 12 residues. The V end lost 2 bases, the J end lost 3 bases, and 5 bases lay between the germline ends. CDR1 ENHRY and CDR2 SYGVKD come from the germline V gene.

The CDR3 sequence is CASSLHTYEQYF. The CDR3 DNA reads as TGTGCCAGCAGCTTACATACCTACGAGCAGTACTTC. The V call is TRBV2, the J call TRBJ2-7; no clear D. The V end lost 6 bases, the J end lost 2 bases, and 8 bases lay between the germline ends. The V gene's germline CDR1 is SNHLY and CDR2 FYNNEI. The CDR3 contains 12 residues.

This clone was counted a few times. The same CDR3 can be traced to other DNA sequences in this sample. V and J are TRBV2 and TRBJ1-1, with 10 bases matching TRBD1. The CDR3 spans 13 residues. The germline V gene has CDR1 SNHLY and CDR2 FYNNEI. V trimming: 6 bases; J trimming: 3 bases; junction bases outside the gene matches: 1. The DNA of the CDR3 is TGTGCCAGCAGAGGGACAGGGGACACTGAAGCTTTCTTT. As protein: CASRGTGDTEAFF.

The rearrangement uses TRBV12-5 and TRBJ1-1; D ambiguous. This CDR3 region has 15 residues. With 1 base removed from V and 0 bases from J, the gap between germline ends came to 9 bases. Germline CDR1 is LGHNT and CDR2 is FRNRAP. CDR3 sequence: CASGLGAGLNTEAFF. The DNA for the CDR3 is TGTGCTAGTGGTTTGGGAGCAGGCTTGAACACTGAAGCTTTCTTT.

The rearrangement uses TRBV7-8 and TRBJ2-5, with D perhaps matching TRBD1 (7 bases). The length of the CDR3 is 13 residues. The germline gives CDR1 SGHVS, CDR2 FQNEAQ. V was clipped by 5 bases and J by 3 bases, with 10 bases between them. CDR3 amino acids: CASSRGTEETQYF. CDR3 DNA: TGTGCCAGCAGCCGCGGGACAGAAGAGACCCAGTACTTC.

The rearrangement uses TRBV2 and TRBJ2-5, with no clear D. The ends were cut back, 6 bases at V and 2 bases at J, with 7 bases in the middle. This CDR3 is 12 amino acids long. CDR1 is SNHLY and CDR2 is FYNNEI in the germline V gene. CDR3 in amino acids: CASRGAQETQYF. CDR3 DNA: TGTGCCAGCAGGGGCGCTCAAGAGACCCAGTACTTC. Looking up the rest from reference TRBV2 and TRBJ2-5 gives the full variable domain: EPEVTQTPSHQVTQMGQEVILRCVPISNHLYFYWYRQILGQKVEFLVSFYNNEISEKSEIFDDQFSVERPDGSNFTLKIRSTKLEDSAMYFCASRGAQETQYFGPGTRLLVL.

The chain has TRBV23-1 and TRBJ2-7; 9 bases match TRBD2. TRBV23-1 is designated an ORF whose function remains uncertain. V shed 9 bases and J 3 bases; nucleotides not matched to a gene: 12. The CDR3 is 15 residues long. CDR3 nucleotides: TGCGCCAGAGAAGTAGGGACTAGCTTGGGCTACGAGCAGTACTTC. Translating gives CAREVGTSLGYEQYF.

The sample holds a few counts of this clone. The V gene is TRBV18, the J gene TRBJ2-1; TRBD2 matches at 8 bases. CDR3 size: 17 residues. Germline CDR1 is KGHSH and CDR2 is LQKENI. Trimming cost V 0 bases and J 4 bases; bases outside gene matches: 8. In nucleotides, the CDR3 is TGTGCCAGCTCACCACCGGCTAGCGGGCCATTTTACAATGAGCAGTTCTTC. It translates to CASSPPASGPFYNEQFF.

This chain connects TRBV19 to TRBJ1-2; possible D gene TRBD1, 5 bases. CDR1 is LNHDA, CDR2 SQIVND, per germline (reference sequence). V lost 7 bases and J 4 bases, leaving 16 bases between the germline ends. The CDR3 extends over 14 amino acids. The chain's CDR3 is CASNAPGDVYGYTF. CDR3 DNA: TGTGCCAGTAACGCCCCGGGGGACGTCTATGGCTACACCTTC.

This clone was found a few times. The genes are TRBV11-2 and TRBJ2-2; no clear D gene. V shed 4 bases and J shed 9 bases, with 3 bases lying between them. CDR1 is SGHAT and CDR2 is FQNNGV in the germline V gene. The CDR3 has 10 amino acids. The chain's CDR3 is CASSSWELFF. CDR3 DNA: TGTGCCAGCAGCTCCTGGGAGCTGTTTTTT.

A few counts support this clone. The chain carries TRBV10-2 and TRBJ2-5, with D possibly TRBD1 on 5 matching bases. This CDR3 has 13 amino acids. Germline assignment: CDR1 WSHSY and CDR2 SAAADI. V shed 5 bases and J shed 0 bases, with 7 bases lying between them. In DNA, the CDR3 is TGCGCCAGCAGTAGGGGTCACCAAGAGACCCAGTACTTC. This codes for CASSRGHQETQYF.

The gene calls are TRBV2 and TRBJ2-5; D gene uncertain. The CDR3 totals 13 residues. The V gene lost 6 bases and the J gene lost 0 bases, with 8 bases spanning the gap. Looked up from germline, CDR1 is SNHLY and CDR2 is FYNNEI. The CDR3 is CASRTQNQETQYF. CDR3 in DNA: TGTGCCAGCAGGACACAGAACCAAGAGACCCAGTACTTC.

The rearrangement links TRBV18 to TRBJ2-5; 7 bases match TRBD2. This CDR3 contains 16 residues. V dropped 5 bases and J dropped 7; count of bases not matched to a gene: 16. Germline CDR1 and CDR2: KGHSH and LQKENI. The CDR3 region is CASSSLNGGFKGTQYF. DNA for the CDR3: TGTGCCAGCTCATCTTTAAACGGGGGGTTCAAAGGGACCCAGTACTTC. Full variable domain (remainder filled in from reference TRBV18 and TRBJ2-5): NAGVMQNPRHLVRRRGQEARLRCSPMKGHSHVYWYRQLPEEGLKFMVYLQKENIIDESGMPKERFSAEFPKEGPSILRIQQVVRGDSAAYFCASSSLNGGFKGTQYFGPGTRLLVL.

This clone was seen only a few times. The chain recombines TRBV30 with TRBJ1-1, with TRBD1 matching over 9 bases. V was pared by 2 bases and J by 12 bases, with 13 bases of the junction left unmatched. Germline CDR1 and CDR2: GTSNPN and SVGIG (reference sequence). This CDR3 has 14 amino acids. This chain's CDR3 is CAWSLPPGTGRPFF. The CDR3 coding sequence is TGTGCCTGGAGTTTGCCCCCGGGGACAGGGAGACCTTTCTTT.

This clone has only a few counts. V and J are TRBV13 and TRBJ2-5; TRBD2 agrees at 8 bases. The CDR3 has 15 residues. CDR1 is PRHDT, CDR2 FYEKMQ, per germline (reference sequence). V was clipped by 5 bases and J by 6 bases; unmatched bases: 11. DNA of the CDR3: TGTGCCAGCAGCATTGGGACGGGGGGGTCTAAGACCCAGTACTTC. Its protein product is CASSIGTGGSKTQYF.

The chain has TRBV5-1 and TRBJ2-7; the match to TRBD2 covers 9 bases. After removal of 0 bases from V and 0 bases from J, the junction contained 1 base not matched to a gene. This CDR3 region has 15 residues. CDR1 is SGHRS and CDR2 is YFSETQ in the germline V gene. CDR3 region: CASSLGLADSYEQYF. The DNA of the CDR3 is TGCGCCAGCAGCTTGGGACTAGCGGACTCCTACGAGCAGTACTTC. The variable domain in full, with the rest retrieved from reference TRBV5-1 and TRBJ2-7, is KAGVTQTPRYLIKTRGQQVTLSCSPISGHRSVSWYQQTPGQGLQFLFEYFSETQRNKGNFPGRFSGRQFSNSRSEMNVSTLELGDSALYLCASSLGLADSYEQYFGPGTRLTVT.